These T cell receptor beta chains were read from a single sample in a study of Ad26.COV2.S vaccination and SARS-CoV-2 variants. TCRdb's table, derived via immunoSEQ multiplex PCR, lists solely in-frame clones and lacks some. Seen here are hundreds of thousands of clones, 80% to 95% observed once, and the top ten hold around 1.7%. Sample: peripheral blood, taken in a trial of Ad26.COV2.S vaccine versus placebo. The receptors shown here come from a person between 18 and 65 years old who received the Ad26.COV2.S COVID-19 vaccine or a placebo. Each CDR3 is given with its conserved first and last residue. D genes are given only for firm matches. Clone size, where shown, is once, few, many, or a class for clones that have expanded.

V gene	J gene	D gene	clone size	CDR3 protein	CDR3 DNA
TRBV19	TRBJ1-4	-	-	CASSWRVGEKLFF	TGTGCCAGTAGTTGGCGGGTAGGTGAAAAACTGTTTTTT
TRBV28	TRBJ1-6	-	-	CASSPGPPSPSYNSPLHF	TGTGCCAGCAGTCCCGGACCGCCGTCCCCCTCCTATAATTCACCCCTCCACTTT
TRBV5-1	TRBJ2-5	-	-	CASSLGDQNYQETQYF	TGCGCCAGCAGCTTGGGGGACCAAAACTACCAAGAGACCCAGTACTTC
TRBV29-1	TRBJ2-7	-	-	CSVEFQAGYGDEQYF	TGCAGCGTTGAGTTTCAGGCAGGGTATGGGGACGAGCAGTACTTC
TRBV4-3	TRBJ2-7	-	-	CASSQLQRGGYEQYF	TGCGCCAGCAGCCAGTTGCAGAGGGGGGGGTACGAGCAGTACTTC
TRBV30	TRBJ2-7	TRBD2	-	CAWGLLSGGAPYEQYF	TGTGCCTGGGGTCTCCTGAGCGGGGGGGCCCCCTACGAGCAGTACTTC
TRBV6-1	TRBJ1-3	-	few	CASSEWTENTIYF	TGTGCCAGCAGTGAGTGGACTGAAAACACCATATATTTT
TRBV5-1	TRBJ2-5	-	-	CASREGLETQYF	TGCGCCAGCAGGGAGGGATTGGAGACCCAGTACTTC
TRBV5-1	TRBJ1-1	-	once	CASSSQGYTEAFF	TGCGCCAGCAGCTCTCAGGGGTACACTGAAGCTTTCTTT
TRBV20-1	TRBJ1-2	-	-	CSASPPTDYGYTF	TGCAGTGCTAGTCCCCCGACGGACTATGGCTACACCTTC
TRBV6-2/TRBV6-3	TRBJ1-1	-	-	CASSPMALGNTEAFF	TGTGCCAGCAGCCCGATGGCCCTCGGGAACACTGAAGCTTTCTTT
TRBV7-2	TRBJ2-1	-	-	CASGIGSSYNEQFF	TGTGCCAGCGGCATTGGGAGCTCCTACAATGAGCAGTTCTTC
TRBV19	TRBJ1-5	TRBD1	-	CASNWGTGNQPQHF	TGTGCCAGTAATTGGGGGACAGGCAATCAGCCCCAGCATTTT
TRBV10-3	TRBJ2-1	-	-	CAISEGGSRSYNEQFF	TGTGCCATCAGTGAGGGCGGTAGCCGCTCCTACAATGAGCAGTTCTTC
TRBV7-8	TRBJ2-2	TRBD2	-	CASSLGRGVTGELFF	TGTGCCAGCAGCTTAGGGCGGGGGGTTACCGGGGAGCTGTTTTTT
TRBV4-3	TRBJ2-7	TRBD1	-	CASSRGQGGLYEQYF	TGCGCCAGCAGCCGTGGACAGGGGGGTTTGTACGAGCAGTACTTC
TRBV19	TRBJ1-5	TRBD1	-	CASRSPYRGRSNQPQHF	TGTGCCAGTAGATCCCCCTACAGGGGGCGAAGCAATCAGCCCCAGCATTTT
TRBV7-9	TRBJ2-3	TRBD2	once	CASSHTSGGGTDTQYF	TGTGCCAGCAGCCATACTAGCGGGGGGGGCACAGATACGCAGTATTTT
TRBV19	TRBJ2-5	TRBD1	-	CASRGQARQETQYF	TGTGCCAGTAGGGGACAGGCACGCCAAGAGACCCAGTACTTC
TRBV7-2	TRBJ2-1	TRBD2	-	CASSSIAGGENYNEQFF	TGTGCCAGCAGCTCTATAGCGGGGGGGGAGAACTACAATGAGCAGTTCTTC
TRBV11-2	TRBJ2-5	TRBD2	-	CASSLDLAGETQYF	TGTGCCAGCAGCTTAGATCTAGCGGGAGAGACCCAGTACTTC
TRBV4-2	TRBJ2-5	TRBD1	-	CASSQKGQNKETQYF	TGTGCCAGCAGCCAAAAGGGACAGAATAAAGAGACCCAGTACTTC
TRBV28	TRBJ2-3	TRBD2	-	CASSLSGGHTDTQYF	TGTGCCAGCAGTTTATCGGGGGGTCACACAGATACGCAGTATTTT
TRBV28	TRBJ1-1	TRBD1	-	CASSSGTGVNTEAFF	TGTGCCAGCAGTTCCGGGACAGGGGTGAACACTGAAGCTTTCTTT
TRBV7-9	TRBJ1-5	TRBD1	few	CASSLMTGGANQPQHF	TGTGCCAGCAGCTTAATGACAGGGGGTGCGAATCAGCCCCAGCATTTT
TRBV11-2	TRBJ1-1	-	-	CASSLEGMNTEAFF	TGTGCCAGCAGCTTAGAGGGTATGAACACTGAAGCTTTCTTT
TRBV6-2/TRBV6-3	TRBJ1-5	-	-	CASSRQYSNQPQHF	TGTGCCAGCAGCCGACAGTATAGCAATCAGCCCCAGCATTTT
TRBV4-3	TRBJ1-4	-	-	CASSQVSQGLGANEKLFF	TGCGCCAGCAGCCAAGTAAGCCAGGGGCTGGGAGCTAATGAAAAACTGTTTTTT
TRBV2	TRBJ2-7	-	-	CASRQGPSEQYF	TGTGCCAGCAGACAGGGTCCCAGCGAGCAGTACTTC
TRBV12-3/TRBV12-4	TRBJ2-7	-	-	CASAGGGVYEQYF	TGTGCCAGCGCTGGCGGGGGCGTCTACGAGCAGTACTTC
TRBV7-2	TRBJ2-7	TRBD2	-	CASSSHSGGYEQYF	TGTGCCAGCAGCTCCCACTCGGGAGGTTACGAGCAGTACTTC
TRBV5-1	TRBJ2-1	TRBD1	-	CASSYRGYEQFF	TGCGCCAGCAGCTACAGGGGATATGAGCAGTTCTTC
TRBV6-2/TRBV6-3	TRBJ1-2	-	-	CASSSKAGYTF	TGTGCCAGCAGTTCCAAAGCGGGCTACACCTTC
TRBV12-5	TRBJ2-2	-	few	CASGLVGEAGELFF	TGTGCTAGTGGTTTGGTAGGGGAAGCCGGGGAGCTGTTTTTT
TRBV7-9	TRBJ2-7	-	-	CASSVQGYEQYF	TGTGCCAGCAGTGTACAGGGATACGAGCAGTACTTC
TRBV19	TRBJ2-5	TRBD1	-	CASSPWTGSETQYF	TGTGCCAGTAGTCCGTGGACAGGGTCGGAGACCCAGTACTTC
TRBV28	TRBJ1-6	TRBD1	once	CASSPWTGSYNSPLHF	TGTGCCAGCAGTCCCTGGACAGGCTCCTATAATTCACCCCTCCACTTT
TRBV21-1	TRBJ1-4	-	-	CASSEPSHLGRNEKLFF	TGTGCCAGCAGCGAACCCTCACATTTGGGACGCAATGAAAAACTGTTTTTT
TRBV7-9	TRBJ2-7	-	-	CASQLGGREQYF	TGTGCCTCCCAGCTTGGGGGACGCGAGCAGTACTTC
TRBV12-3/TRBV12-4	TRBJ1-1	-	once	CASSQGPATEAFF	TGTGCCAGCAGTCAAGGCCCGGCCACTGAAGCTTTCTTT
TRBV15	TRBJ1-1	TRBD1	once	CATSTGQGFAEAFF	TGTGCCACCAGCACAGGACAGGGTTTCGCTGAAGCTTTCTTT
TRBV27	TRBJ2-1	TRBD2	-	CASSFPGRGSEQFF	TGTGCCAGCAGTTTCCCGGGCCGCGGGAGTGAGCAGTTCTTC
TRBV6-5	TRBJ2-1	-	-	CASSYSGGSSYNEQFF	TGTGCCAGCAGTTACTCAGGTGGGAGCTCCTACAATGAGCAGTTCTTC
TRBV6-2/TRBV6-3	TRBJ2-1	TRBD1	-	CASSGRGTGPYNEQFF	TGTGCCAGCAGTGGCCGGGGGACAGGGCCTTACAATGAGCAGTTCTTC
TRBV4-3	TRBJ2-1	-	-	CASSQEATKNNEQFF	TGCGCCAGCAGCCAAGAAGCGACAAAGAACAATGAGCAGTTCTTC
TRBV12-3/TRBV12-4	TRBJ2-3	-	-	CASSQTSTDTQYF	TGTGCCAGCAGCCAAACTAGCACAGATACGCAGTATTTT
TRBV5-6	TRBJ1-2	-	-	CASSRSGDYGYTF	TGTGCCAGCAGCAGGTCGGGAGACTATGGCTACACCTTC
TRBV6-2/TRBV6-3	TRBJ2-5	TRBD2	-	CASSRTSGSGTQYF	TGTGCCAGCAGTAGGACTAGCGGGTCGGGGACCCAGTACTTC
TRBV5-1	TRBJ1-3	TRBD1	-	CASSHGTGAGNTIYF	TGCGCCAGCAGCCACGGGACAGGGGCTGGAAACACCATATATTTT
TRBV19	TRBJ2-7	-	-	CASSTGVLPIYEQYF	TGTGCCAGTAGTACAGGGGTTTTACCCATTTACGAGCAGTACTTC